This T cell receptor (beta chain) was identified during a study of early T cells in non-severe SARS-CoV-2 infection. The overall study: Unsorted whole-blood RNA was sequenced in bulk, leaving chains unpaired.

The CDR3 has 15 residues. Trimming cost V 7 bases and J 5 bases, with 17 bases left between them. The germline gives CDR1 MNHEY, CDR2 SVGEGT. This clonotype was picked up many times. No antigen is known for it. Whole-study findings and limits: Anti-spike CD8 specificities were favored by VDJdb matching, whose results missed private and CD4 specificities.

In the library, individual cDNA molecules carried attached unique molecular identifiers. Using its own MiXCR run on the 5' RACE reads, TCRdb lists one record per CDR3 protein. This sample has fewer than 55,000 distinct CDR3 sequences; 11% occur once, and the top ten carry approximately 13%. This clonotype was obtained from an adult who was a healthcare worker with PCR-confirmed SARS-CoV-2 infection or an uninfected control (not recorded which). The chain joins TRBV6-2 or TRBV6-3 to TRBJ2-2, with a possible D match to TRBD1 (6 bases). Sequenced sample: whole blood. The CDR3 DNA reads TGTGCCAGCAAAGATCGGGGACAAGAGACCGGGGAGCTGTTTTTT. This codes for CASKDRGQETGELFF.